The clone carrying this T cell receptor (beta chain) was seen once. The age range of participants was 18 to 89 years, with residence in about two dozen US areas. These data belong to a study of blood T cell repertoires in COVID-19. Study background: Both acute and convalescent COVID-19 samples were obtained from the United States, Italy and Spain. PBMCs, B-cell-depleted T cells, or T cells provided the cDNA or gDNA that made up the material.

In the study's own analysis: It was from reference gene primer amplification that nucleated cell counts were estimated. The repertoire was sequenced with immunoSEQ multiplex PCR; TCRdb's copy has only in-frame clones and lacks some. The V and J calls and clone size are taken from that table; D and trimming were inferred from the DNA. This sample has approximately 440,000 clones; roughly 91% occur once, and the top ten carry approximately 0.65%. Germline CDR1 and CDR2: SNHLY and FYNNEI. CDR3 length: 12 residues. Trimming stripped 7 bases from V and 1 base from J, with 7 bases between. The V call is TRBV2, the J call TRBJ1-1; D is perhaps TRBD1 (5 bases). The sequenced sample consisted of PBMCs or T cells enriched from blood (not recorded which). This receptor was taken from a man between 18 and 29 years old who had recovered from COVID-19. CDR3 protein: CASTDRNTEAFF. In DNA, the CDR3 is TGTGCCAGCACCGACAGGAACACTGAAGCTTTCTTT.